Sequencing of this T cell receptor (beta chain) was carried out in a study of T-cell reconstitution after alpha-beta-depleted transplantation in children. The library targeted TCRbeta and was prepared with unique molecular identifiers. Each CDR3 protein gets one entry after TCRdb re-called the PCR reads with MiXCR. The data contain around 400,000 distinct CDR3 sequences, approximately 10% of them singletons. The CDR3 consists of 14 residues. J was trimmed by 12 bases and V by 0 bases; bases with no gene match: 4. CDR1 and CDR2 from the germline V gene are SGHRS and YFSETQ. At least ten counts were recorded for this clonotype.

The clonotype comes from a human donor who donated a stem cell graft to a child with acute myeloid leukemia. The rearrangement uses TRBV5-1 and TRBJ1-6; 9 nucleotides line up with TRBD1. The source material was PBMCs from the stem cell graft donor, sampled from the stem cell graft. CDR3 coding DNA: TGCGCCAGCAGCTTGGACAGGGGGCGACTACCCCTCCACTTT. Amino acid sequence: CASSLDRGRLPLHF.